This TCR beta chain was captured in a study of T cell changes during pregnancy in multiple sclerosis. Germline V gene data show CDR1 as MGHRA and CDR2 as YSYEKL. CDR3 length equals 14 residues. The junction had 9 bases not matched to a gene; V was cut back by 8 bases and J by 2 bases. Some clones are missing from TCRdb's copy, which holds only in-frame ones; the method was immunoSEQ multiplex PCR. Of around 23,000 clones listed, about 93% are singletons. The clonotype was recovered from a female donor with multiple sclerosis, enrolled in a pregnancy study. Sequencing used CD8+ T cells from peripheral blood mononuclear cells, obtained in the third trimester of pregnancy. The chain has TRBV4-1 and TRBJ2-7; 7 bases line up with TRBD2. The CDR3 DNA follows: TGCGCCAGCTCATTAAGGGAGGGGACCTACGAGCAGTACTTC. It yields the protein CASSLREGTYEQYF.